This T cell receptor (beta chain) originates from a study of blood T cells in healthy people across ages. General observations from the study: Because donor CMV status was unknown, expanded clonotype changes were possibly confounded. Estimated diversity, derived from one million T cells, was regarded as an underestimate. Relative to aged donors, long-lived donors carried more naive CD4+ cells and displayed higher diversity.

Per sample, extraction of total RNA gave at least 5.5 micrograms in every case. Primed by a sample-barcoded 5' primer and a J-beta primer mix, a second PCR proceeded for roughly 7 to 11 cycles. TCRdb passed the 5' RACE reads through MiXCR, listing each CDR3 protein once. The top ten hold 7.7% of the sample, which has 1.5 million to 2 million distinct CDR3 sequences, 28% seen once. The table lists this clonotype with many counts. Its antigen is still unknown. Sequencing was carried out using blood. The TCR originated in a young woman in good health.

The CDR3 region has the DNA TGCGCCAGCAGCTTGTCAGTCAGGGCGGATGGCTACACCTTC. Its translation: CASSLSVRADGYTF. J is TRBJ1-2 and V is TRBV5-1, with D perhaps matching TRBD1 (5 bases). CDR1 and CDR2 (germline): SGHRS, YFSETQ. V lost 1 base, J lost 6 bases, and 13 bases lay in between. The CDR3 is 14 residues long.